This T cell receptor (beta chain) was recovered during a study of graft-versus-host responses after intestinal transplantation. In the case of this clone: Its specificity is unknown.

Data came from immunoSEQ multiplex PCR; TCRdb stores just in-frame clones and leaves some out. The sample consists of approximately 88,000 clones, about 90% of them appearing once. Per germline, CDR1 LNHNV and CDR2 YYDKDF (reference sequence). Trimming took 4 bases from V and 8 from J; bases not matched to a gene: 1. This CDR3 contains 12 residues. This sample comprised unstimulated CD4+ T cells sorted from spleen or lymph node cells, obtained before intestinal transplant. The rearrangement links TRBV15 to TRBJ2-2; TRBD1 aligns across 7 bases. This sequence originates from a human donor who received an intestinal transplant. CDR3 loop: CATSKTGGELFF. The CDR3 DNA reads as TGTGCCACCAGCAAGACAGGGGGGGAGCTGTTTTTT.